One T cell receptor beta chain is described in this entry. What it recognizes is unknown. The CDR3 length is 14 residues. Germline V lookup: CDR1 MNHEY, CDR2 SVGAGI. V was trimmed by 0 bases and J by 6 bases, leaving 9 bases between them. This record belongs to a study of T cells after yellow fever vaccination. MiXCR was run by TCRdb on the 5' RACE reads, yielding one entry per CDR3 protein. The table lists about 160,000 distinct CDR3 sequences, roughly 9% of them singletons. Study outcomes and limitations: Faster peaking, at day 5 versus 15, marked a secondary response that was weaker. Post-booster repertoires again held most primary-vaccination clones (about 96% CD4, roughly 88% CD8).

The chain combines TRBV6-5 with TRBJ1-5; D unclear. The clonotype was recovered from a man aged 18 to 30 who received the YFV17D yellow fever vaccine. Here the sequenced sample was CD8+ T cells sorted from PBMCs, taken 45 days after the yellow fever booster vaccination. The CDR3 sequence: CASSYSGMGQPQHF. DNA for the CDR3: TGTGCCAGCAGTTACTCAGGGATGGGTCAGCCCCAGCATTTT.